The text below deals with one TCR beta chain. Its antigen is currently unknown. Germline V gene sequence: CDR1 SGHNT, CDR2 YYREEE (reference sequence). The CDR3 is 13 amino acids. Trimming removed 2 bases from V and 6 bases from J, with 11 bases in between. The sample is drawn from a study of cytomegalovirus exposure and HLA in healthy donors. Regarding the study as a whole: In most subjects, TCR beta sequences reportedly gave accurate predictions of HLA-A and HLA-B alleles. As confirmed in vitro, three CMV-associated chains were specific for CMV antigens.

Primers included in the PCR were 60 Vbeta and 13 Jbeta primers. Libraries were prepared by immunoSEQ multiplex PCR; TCRdb keeps only in-frame clonotypes and omits some of them. The table includes 150,000 to 200,000 clones, nearly 80% detected once. Whereas donors were nominally healthy upon sampling, unrecorded immune exposures were probable. The source of this sequence is a young woman in good health and CMV-seropositive. Sample: PBMCs. The J gene is TRBJ2-5, the V gene TRBV5-4; the D gene is possibly TRBD2 (5 bases). CDR3 region: CASSLEGLKTQYF. The CDR3 nucleotides read TGTGCCAGCAGCTTAGAGGGATTGAAGACCCAGTACTTC. The full variable domain, its missing parts supplied by reference TRBV5-4 and TRBJ2-5, is ETGVTQSPTHLIKTRGQQVTLRCSSQSGHNTVSWYQQALGQGPQFIFQYYREEENGRGNFPPRFSGLQFPNYSSELNVNALELDDSALYLCASSLEGLKTQYFGPGTRLLVL.